The present T cell receptor (beta chain) was sequenced within a study of T cell responses to AZD1222 COVID-19 vaccine (dated by TCRdb to the early 2020s). Background on the whole study: TCR sequencing covered some 240 trial participants: 207 given two doses of AZD1222 and 26 given two doses of MenACWY control vaccine. Trial participants were enrolled by age into 18-55, 56-69 and 70-plus year subgroups, with about 150, 28 and 57 TCR-sequenced participants respectively.

The count of this clone is one. The clone's antigen remains unknown. Base-call qualities are not available, and no considerably larger clone is one nucleotide away. The CDR3 regions of human TCRbeta chains were analyzed by immunosequencing. Regarding the original processing steps: TCRs in the repertoires were compared against a reference library of SARS-CoV-2-specific TCRs that had been generated with the MIRA antigen-specificity platform. Breadth meant the fraction of unique TCRs that were SARS-CoV-2-associated, whereas depth meant the fraction of total T cells that were SARS-CoV-2-associated. Each spike-specific TCR was assigned to its reactive spike region and to a CD4 or CD8 class using the MIRA data. Log10-transformed breadth and depth values were compared by one-way ANOVA with Sidak's multiple comparisons tests. The table comes from immuneACCESS by way of TCRdb, which keeps in-frame sequences with V and J called. Part of the clones is missing from these tables; in studies checked, under half for an unresolved V gene and the rest for unknown reasons. The V and J calls and clone size were taken over from that table, and D and trimming were inferred from the DNA. For this sample there are approximately 150,000 clones; roughly nine tenths appear just once. 1% to 1.5% of the sample goes to the ten largest clones.

The time point label, as the study defines it: about 28 days (+/-7) after the second vaccine dose. AZD1222 recipients given second doses at about 4 weeks or at about 12 weeks were pooled, since spike-specific TCR depth and breadth were not found to differ between the two schedules. The vaccinee samples were drawn from two UK trials, COV001 and COV002, one of which was a single-blind randomized controlled phase 2/3 trial testing AZD1222 (ChAdOx1 nCoV-19) in healthy adults. For TCRbeta chain sequencing, PBMC samples were collected from trial participants at day 0 and at day 28 after the second dose. What the work shows at the level of the full study, not this receptor alone: The 56-69-year group was small, and its depth increase did not reach significance, likely because of low power. Most participants were white British and females outnumbered males, and the authors suggested that clonal diversity may have been underestimated. After two AZD1222 doses, spike-specific TCR breadth and depth were significantly higher than at day 0 and than in MenACWY recipients. Because no day 14 peak-response samples were available, repertoires were characterized only after the peak T cell response. CD4 TCRs associated with the vaccine covered the entire spike protein, and the dominant responses were in regions 160-218 and 743-854. Conclusions about previously exposed vaccinees are limited, since just five or six AZD1222 recipients were seropositive for SARS-CoV-2 at baseline. Epitopes outside the regions mutated in the B.1.351 and B.1.1.7 variants were reportedly recognized by nearly half of the unique spike-specific TCRs.

Here the sequenced sample was peripheral blood, taken 28 days after the second AZD1222 dose. This TCR came from an adult who received the AZD1222 COVID-19 vaccine.

Read as DNA, the sequence is TGTGCCAGCAGCTTAGGACAGGGGGCCTACGAGCAGTACTTC. This translates into CASSLGQGAYEQYF. The chain is encoded by TRBV11-2 joined to TRBJ2-7; 9 bases in the middle match TRBD1. V has 1 base trimmed and J has 2 bases trimmed; junction bases matching no gene number 0. From cysteine to phenylalanine, the CDR3 is 14 amino acids long. Only the CDR3 DNA is retained, 42 bases long and in frame from the first base. CDR1 and CDR2, looked up from the germline V gene, are SGHAT and FQNNGV.